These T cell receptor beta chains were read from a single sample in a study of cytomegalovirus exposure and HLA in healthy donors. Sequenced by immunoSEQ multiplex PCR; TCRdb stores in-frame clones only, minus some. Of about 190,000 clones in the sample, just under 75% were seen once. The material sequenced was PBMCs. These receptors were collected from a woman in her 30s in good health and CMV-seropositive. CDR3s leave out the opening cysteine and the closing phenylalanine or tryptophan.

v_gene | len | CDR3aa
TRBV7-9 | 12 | ASRDPGGRYGYT
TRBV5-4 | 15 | ASSEVKRTGGDKGYT
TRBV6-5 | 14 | ASSYSASGRTDTQY
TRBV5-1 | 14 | ASSPYSGTSRYEQY
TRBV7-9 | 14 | ASSPGQGAGNQPQH
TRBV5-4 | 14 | ASSTRQGSSYNEQF
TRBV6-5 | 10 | ASSTPDGTMH
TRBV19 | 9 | ASSNGYEQY
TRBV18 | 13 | ASSRGQGDYGELF
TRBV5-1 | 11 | ASSGGGAYEQY
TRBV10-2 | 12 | ASRQDRSSYEQY
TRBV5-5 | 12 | ASSLGGQGYEQY
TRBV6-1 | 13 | ASRIPGQGDNEQF
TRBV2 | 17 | ASSEFSGTGVIGNQPQH
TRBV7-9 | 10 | ASSFSQETQY
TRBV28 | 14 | ASSWADRRSGNTIY
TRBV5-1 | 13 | ASSLASPSTDTQY
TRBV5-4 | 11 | ASSRPTGNEQF
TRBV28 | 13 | ASSAPGTGIETQY
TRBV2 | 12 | ASSVREGYNEQF
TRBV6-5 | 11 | ASGEGSGSEQY
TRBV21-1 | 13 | ASRQPGQGAKEQF
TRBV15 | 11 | ATSSSSRLEQY
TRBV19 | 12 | ASTGRGSYNEQF
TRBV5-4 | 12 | ALGTGVNTGELF
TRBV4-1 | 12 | ASSDVGRNEKLF
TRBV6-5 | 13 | ASSFSRQGSHEQY
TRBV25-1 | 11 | ASRTSGTDTQY
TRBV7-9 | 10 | ASSFGQGPQH
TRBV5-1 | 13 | ASSYGPQTSYEQY
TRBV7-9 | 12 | ASSDLTANTEAF
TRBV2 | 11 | ASKRTSDHEQY
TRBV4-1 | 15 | ASSQDRTSGSYNEQF
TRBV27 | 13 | ASSSSQGWGEKLF
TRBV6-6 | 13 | ASRLTSGSMNEQF
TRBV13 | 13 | ASSSRTSGPYEQY
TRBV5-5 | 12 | ASSLARFTDTQY